This T cell receptor beta chain was identified in a study of control samples from healthy donors and cancer patients. The germline V gene encodes CDR1 LNHNV and CDR2 YYDKDF (reference sequence). Unmatched junction bases numbered 10, after V lost 5 bases and J lost 4 bases. CDR3 length: 16 amino acids. Sequencing used immunoSEQ multiplex PCR; TCRdb keeps in-frame clones, though not all of them. The sample carries about 44,000 clones, more than 75% recorded once. The V and J genes are TRBV15 and TRBJ1-5; 8 bases are a match to TRBD1. The TCR comes from a woman aged 55-70 years with lung cancer. Sequencing was done on a sample of PBMCs. The CDR3 reads CATSPLSGTGNQPQHF. The CDR3 DNA is TGTGCCACCAGCCCCCTGAGCGGGACAGGAAATCAGCCCCAGCATTTT. Filled out from reference TRBV15 and TRBJ1-5, the complete variable domain reads DAMVIQNPRYQVTQFGKPVTLSCSQTLNHNVMYWYQQKSSQAPKLLFHYYDKDFNNEADTPDNFQSRRPNTSFCFLDIRSPGLGDTAMYLCATSPLSGTGNQPQHFGDGTRLSIL.